Below are 8 T cell receptor beta chains sequenced from a single sample in a study of metastatic and nonmetastatic thyroid tumors. Thyroid surgery took place with no prior treatment in any patient. With MiXCR, TCRdb called clones anew from the PCR reads. Among about 41,000 clones listed, around 24% were seen once. Material for sequencing was tumor tissue. The receptors were sampled from a female donor with papillary thyroid cancer or a benign thyroid nodule (not recorded which). Some clones in this sample may be carry-over from other donors' samples.

This clone has only a few counts. This may be a read error, as it is one base from a much larger clone. Other DNA sequences in this specimen translate into the identical CDR3. The rearrangement joins TRBV19 to TRBJ1-1; no reliable D call. Per germline, CDR1 LNHDA and CDR2 SQIVND (reference sequence). Trimming stripped 3 bases from V and 0 bases from J, with 11 bases between. The CDR3 covers 15 residues. The CDR3: CASSMHAQMNTEAFF. CDR3 DNA sequence: TGTGCCAGTAGTATGCATGCTCAGATGAACACTGAAGCTTTCTTT.

This clone was detected many times. The chain carries TRBV7-6 and TRBJ1-4, with TRBD1 matching over 9 bases. This CDR3 has 19 residues. Germline CDR1 is SGHVS and CDR2 is FNYEAQ. The trim removed 5 bases at V and 4 bases at J, leaving 17 bases unmatched. The CDR3 region is CASSRKKTGGFDFNEKLFF. CDR3 nucleotides: TGTGCCAGCAGCCGAAAAAAGACAGGGGGATTTGATTTTAATGAAAAACTGTTTTTT.

This clone ranks as medium-sized (0.01 to 0.1%). The genes are TRBV6-1 and TRBJ1-2; the D is unclear. Per the germline V gene, CDR1 is MNHNS and CDR2 is SASEGT. The germline V and J ends were trimmed by 6 bases and 1 base, with 3 bases remaining between them. The CDR3 extends over 11 amino acids. In DNA, the CDR3 is TGTGCCAGCAGAGGTAACTATGGCTACACCTTC. Protein sequence: CASRGNYGYTF.

J is TRBJ1-3 and V is TRBV20-1; no clear D gene. The germline gives CDR1 DFQATT, CDR2 SNEGSKA (reference sequence). The germline V and J ends were trimmed by 1 base and 0 bases, with 10 bases remaining between them. This CDR3 spans 15 amino acids. Written as DNA, the CDR3 is TGCAGTGCTAGAGCCGACGGGAGCTCTGGAAACACCATATATTTT. This gives the protein CSARADGSSGNTIYF.

There are many counts of this clone. CDR3 in amino acids: CASSLAGSRGPETQYF. CDR3 in DNA: TGTGCCAGCAGCTTAGCAGGGTCCCGGGGCCCAGAGACCCAGTACTTC. V is TRBV7-3 and J is TRBJ2-5, with D perhaps being TRBD1 or TRBD2 (5 bases each). V was trimmed by 2 bases and J by 4 bases, leaving 17 bases between them. The CDR3 is 16 residues long. The germline V gene has CDR1 SGHTA and CDR2 FQGTGA.

This clone was counted a few times. The V gene is TRBV9, the J gene TRBJ2-3; D is ambiguous. The CDR3 totals 15 residues. V lost 2 bases to trimming and J lost 4 bases, with 14 bases between them. CDR1 SGDLS and CDR2 YYNGEE come from the germline V gene. For the CDR3, the DNA is TGTGCCAGCAGCGTTGCGGTGGCGCCCGCAGATACGCAGTATTTT. Amino acid sequence: CASSVAVAPADTQYF.

This clone was counted many times. This chain joins TRBV2 and TRBJ2-3; 7 nucleotides agree with TRBD1. Trimming cost V 6 bases and J 0 bases; bases outside gene matches: 6. In germline, CDR1 is SNHLY, CDR2 FYNNEI. The CDR3 has 15 amino acids. The CDR3 nucleotides are TGTGCCAGCAGGGCTAGGGGGCTTAGCACAGATACGCAGTATTTT. It specifies CASRARGLSTDTQYF.

The genes are TRBV10-1 and TRBJ1-1, with D hard to call. V shed 0 bases and J shed 3 bases, with 14 bases lying between them. CDR1 is WNHNN and CDR2 is SYGVQD in the germline V gene (reference sequence). The CDR3 length is 16 residues. CDR3 amino acids: CASSESRTIVDTEAFF. The CDR3 nucleotides are TGCGCCAGCAGTGAGTCGAGGACCATAGTGGACACTGAAGCTTTCTTT.